This TCR beta chain was documented in a study of blood T cell repertoires in COVID-19. Germline CDR1 is KGHSH and CDR2 is LQKENI. The CDR3 consists of 14 residues. Trimming stripped 6 bases from V and 4 bases from J, with 16 bases between. In the authors' workflow: How many nucleated cells were present was estimated from reference gene primer amplification. Assay: immunoSEQ multiplex PCR; the TCRdb copy retains only in-frame clones and omits some. V, J and clone size are those of that table, while D and trimming were read from the DNA. The sample has tens of thousands of clones; about 82% are singletons.

The chain is built from TRBV18 and TRBJ2-7; possible D gene TRBD1, 5 bases. The sequence derives from a human donor in a cohort sampled during active COVID-19. Source material: peripheral blood. In DNA form, the CDR3 reads TGTGCCAGCTCGCCATTCGACAGATTATACGAGCAGTACTTC. Its protein is CASSPFDRLYEQYF.